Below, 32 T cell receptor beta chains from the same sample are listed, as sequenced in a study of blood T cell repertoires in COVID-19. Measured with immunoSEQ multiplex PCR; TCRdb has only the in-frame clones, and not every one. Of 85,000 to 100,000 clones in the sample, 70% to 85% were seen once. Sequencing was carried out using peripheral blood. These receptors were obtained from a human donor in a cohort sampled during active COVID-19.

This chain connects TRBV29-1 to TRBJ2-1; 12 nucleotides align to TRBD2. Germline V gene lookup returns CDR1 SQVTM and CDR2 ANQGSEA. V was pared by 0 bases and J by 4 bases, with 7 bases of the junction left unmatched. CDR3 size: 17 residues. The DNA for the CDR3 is TGCAGCGTTGAAGAGCGCCTAGCGGGAGGGTTATACAATGAGCAGTTCTTC. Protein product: CSVEERLAGGLYNEQFF.

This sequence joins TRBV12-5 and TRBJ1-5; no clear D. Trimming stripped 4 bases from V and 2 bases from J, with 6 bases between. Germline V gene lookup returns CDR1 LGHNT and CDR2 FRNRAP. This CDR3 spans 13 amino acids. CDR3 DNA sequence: TGTGCTAGTGGTTCGGGAGGCAATCAGCCCCAGCATTTT. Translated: CASGSGGNQPQHF.

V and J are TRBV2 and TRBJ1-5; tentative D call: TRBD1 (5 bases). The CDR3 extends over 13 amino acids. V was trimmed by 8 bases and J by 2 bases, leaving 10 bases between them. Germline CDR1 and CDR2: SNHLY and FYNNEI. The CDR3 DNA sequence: TGTGCCAGCGGTGCCAGGGGCAATCAGCCCCAGCATTTT. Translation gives CASGARGNQPQHF.

The DNA for the CDR3 is TGTGCCAGCAGCTTAGAATTGAGCGGGGGAGGGACCCAGTACTTC. It encodes CASSLELSGGGTQYF. The chain links TRBV7-8 to TRBJ2-5, with 8 bases lining up with TRBD2. The CDR3 covers 15 residues. The germline V gene has CDR1 SGHVS and CDR2 FQNEAQ. V gave up 1 base and J gave up 7 bases; unmatched junction bases: 8.

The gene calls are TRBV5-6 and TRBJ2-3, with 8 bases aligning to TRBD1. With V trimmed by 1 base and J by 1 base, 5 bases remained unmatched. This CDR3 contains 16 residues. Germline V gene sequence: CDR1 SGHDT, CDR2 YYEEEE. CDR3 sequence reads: CASSLLQGAGTDTQYF. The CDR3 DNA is TGTGCCAGCAGCTTGCTTCAGGGGGCGGGCACAGATACGCAGTATTTT. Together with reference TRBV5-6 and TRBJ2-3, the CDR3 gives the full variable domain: DAGVTQSPTHLIKTRGQQVTLRCSPKSGHDTVSWYQQALGQGPQFIFQYYEEEERQRGNFPDRFSGHQFPNYSSELNVNALLLGDSALYLCASSLLQGAGTDTQYFGPGTRLTVL.

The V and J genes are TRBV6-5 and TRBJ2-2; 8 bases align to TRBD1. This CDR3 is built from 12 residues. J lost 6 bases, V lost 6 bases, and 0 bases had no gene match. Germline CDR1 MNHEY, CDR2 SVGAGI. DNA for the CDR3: TGTGCCAGCAGGACAGGGGCCGGGGAGCTGTTTTTT. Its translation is CASRTGAGELFF.

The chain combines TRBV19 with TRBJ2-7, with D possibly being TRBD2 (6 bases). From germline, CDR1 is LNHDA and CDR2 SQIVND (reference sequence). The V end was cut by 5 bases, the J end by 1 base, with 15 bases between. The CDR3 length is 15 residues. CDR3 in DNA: TGTGCCAGTAGTGGGGCGGGACTCCTATCCTACGAGCAGTACTTC. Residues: CASSGAGLLSYEQYF.

The CDR3 DNA reads TGTGCCAGCAGCAAGACTAGCGGGAGTGCCTTCTCCTACAATGAGCAGTTCTTC. Translating it yields CASSKTSGSAFSYNEQFF. This chain links TRBV5-8 with TRBJ2-1; 12 nucleotides match TRBD2. CDR3 length: 18 amino acids. V shed 4 bases and J 0 bases; nucleotides not matched to a gene: 8. In germline, CDR1 is SGHTS, CDR2 YDEGEE. The variable domain in full, completed from reference TRBV5-8 and TRBJ2-1, reads EAGVTQSPTHLIKTRGQQATLRCSPISGHTSVYWYQQALGLGLQFLLWYDEGEERNRGNFPPRFSGRQFPNYSSELNVNALELEDSALYLCASSKTSGSAFSYNEQFFGPGTRLTVL.

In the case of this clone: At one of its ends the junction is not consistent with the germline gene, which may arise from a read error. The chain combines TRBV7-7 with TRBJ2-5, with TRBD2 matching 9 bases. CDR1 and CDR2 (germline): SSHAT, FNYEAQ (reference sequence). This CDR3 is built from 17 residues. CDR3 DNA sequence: TGTGCTAGCAGCTCTGAAGGCCCAGCGGGGGGTCGGGAGACCCAGTACTTC. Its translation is CASSSEGPAGGRETQYF.

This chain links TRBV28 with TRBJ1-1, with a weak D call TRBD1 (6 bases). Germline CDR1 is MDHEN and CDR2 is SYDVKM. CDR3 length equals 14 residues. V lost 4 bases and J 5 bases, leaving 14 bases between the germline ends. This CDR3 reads CASSYQGRWTEAFF. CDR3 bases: TGTGCCAGCAGTTATCAGGGGCGCTGGACTGAAGCTTTCTTT. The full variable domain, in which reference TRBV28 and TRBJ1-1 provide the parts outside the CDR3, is DVKVTQSSRYLVKRTGEKVFLECVQDMDHENMFWYRQDPGLGLRLIYFSYDVKMKEKGDIPEGYSVSREKKERFSLILESASTNQTSMYLCASSYQGRWTEAFFGQGTRLTVV.

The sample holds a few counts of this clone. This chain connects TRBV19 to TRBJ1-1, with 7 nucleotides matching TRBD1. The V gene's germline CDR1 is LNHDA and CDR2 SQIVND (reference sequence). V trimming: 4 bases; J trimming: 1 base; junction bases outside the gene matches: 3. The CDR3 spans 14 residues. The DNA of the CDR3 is TGTGCCAGTAGTACAGGGGGGACGAACACTGAAGCTTTCTTT. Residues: CASSTGGTNTEAFF.

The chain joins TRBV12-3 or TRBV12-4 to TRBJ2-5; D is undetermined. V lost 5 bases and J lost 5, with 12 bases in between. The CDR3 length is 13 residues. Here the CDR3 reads CASSVSPRETQYF. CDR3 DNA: TGTGCCAGCAGTGTGTCGCCGCGCGAGACCCAGTACTTC.

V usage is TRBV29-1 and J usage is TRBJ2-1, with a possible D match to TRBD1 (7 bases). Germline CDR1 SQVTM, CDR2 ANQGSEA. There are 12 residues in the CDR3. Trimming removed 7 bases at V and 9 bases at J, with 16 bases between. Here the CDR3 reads CSAMGQGGEQFF. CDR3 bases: TGCAGCGCTATGGGGCAGGGGGGTGAGCAGTTCTTC.

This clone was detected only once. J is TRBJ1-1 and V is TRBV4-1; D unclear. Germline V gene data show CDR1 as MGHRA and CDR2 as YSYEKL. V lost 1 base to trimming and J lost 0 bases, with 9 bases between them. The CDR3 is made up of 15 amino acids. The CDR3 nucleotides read TGCGCCAGCAGCCAAGCGATGTACATGAACACTGAAGCTTTCTTT. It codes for CASSQAMYMNTEAFF.

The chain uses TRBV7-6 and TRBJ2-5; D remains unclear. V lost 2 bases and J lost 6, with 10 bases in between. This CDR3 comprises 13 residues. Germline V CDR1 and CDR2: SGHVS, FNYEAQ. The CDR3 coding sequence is TGTGCCAGCAGCTTATATCCAGCGCAGACCCAGTACTTC. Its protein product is CASSLYPAQTQYF.

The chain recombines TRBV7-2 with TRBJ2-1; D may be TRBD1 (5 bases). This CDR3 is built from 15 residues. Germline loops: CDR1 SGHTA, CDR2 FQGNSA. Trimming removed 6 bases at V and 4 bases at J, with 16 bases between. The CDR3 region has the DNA TGTGCCAGCAGATTACACCTGGGGCAGTACAATGAGCAGTTCTTC. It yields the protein CASRLHLGQYNEQFF.

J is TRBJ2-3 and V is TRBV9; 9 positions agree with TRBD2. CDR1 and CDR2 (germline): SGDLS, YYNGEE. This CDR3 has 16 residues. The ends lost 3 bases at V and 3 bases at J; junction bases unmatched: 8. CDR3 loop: CASSAHGGGVTDTQYF. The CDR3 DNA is TGTGCCAGCAGCGCCCACGGCGGGGGGGTGACAGATACGCAGTATTTT.

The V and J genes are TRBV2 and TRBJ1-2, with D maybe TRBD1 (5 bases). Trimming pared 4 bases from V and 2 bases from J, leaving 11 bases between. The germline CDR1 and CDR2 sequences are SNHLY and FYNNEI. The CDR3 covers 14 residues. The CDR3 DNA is TGTGCCAGCAGTGCCCAGGGCCTAAACTATGGCTACACCTTC. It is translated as CASSAQGLNYGYTF.

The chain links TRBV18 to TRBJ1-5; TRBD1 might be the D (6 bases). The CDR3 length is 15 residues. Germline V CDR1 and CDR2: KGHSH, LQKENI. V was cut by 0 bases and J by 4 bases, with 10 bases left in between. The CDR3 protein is CASSPPGGVNQPQHF. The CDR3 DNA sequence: TGTGCCAGCTCACCACCAGGGGGGGTTAATCAGCCCCAGCATTTT.

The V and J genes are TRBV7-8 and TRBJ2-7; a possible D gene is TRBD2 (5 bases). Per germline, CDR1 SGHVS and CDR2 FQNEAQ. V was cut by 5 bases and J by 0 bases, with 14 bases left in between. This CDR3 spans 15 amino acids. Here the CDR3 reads CASSPLALSSYEQYF. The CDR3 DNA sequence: TGTGCCAGCAGCCCCCTAGCTCTAAGCTCCTACGAGCAGTACTTC.

The DNA for the CDR3 is TGTGCCAGCAGCTTAGATGGGGCTGTGGGCACTGAAGCTTTCTTT. Its translation: CASSLDGAVGTEAFF. The chain couples TRBV7-3 to TRBJ1-1; D is perhaps TRBD1 (5 bases). The CDR3 runs to 15 residues. Germline loops: CDR1 SGHTA, CDR2 FQGTGA. V lost 2 bases and J lost 4, with 14 bases in between.

The CDR3 here is CASSYPRAGGDYGYTF. The DNA of the CDR3 is TGTGCCAGCAGTTACCCGAGGGCAGGGGGCGATTATGGCTACACCTTC. The V gene is TRBV6-6, the J gene TRBJ1-2, with 8 bases aligning to TRBD1. Losses at the gene ends were 2 bases for V and 5 bases for J; bases not matched to a gene: 10. Germline CDR1 MNHNY, CDR2 SVGAGI (reference sequence). The CDR3 has 16 residues.

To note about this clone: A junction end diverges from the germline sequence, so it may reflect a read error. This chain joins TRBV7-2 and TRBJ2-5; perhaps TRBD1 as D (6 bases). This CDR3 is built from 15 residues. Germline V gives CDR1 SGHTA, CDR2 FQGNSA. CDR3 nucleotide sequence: TGTGTCAGCAGCCCCAACCCCGACAGGACACAGACCCAGTACTTC. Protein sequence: CVSSPNPDRTQTQYF. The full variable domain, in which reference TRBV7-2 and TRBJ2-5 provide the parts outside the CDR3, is GAGVSQSPSNKVTEKGKDVELRCDPISGHTALYWYRQSLGQGLEFLIYFQGNSAPDKSGLPSDRFSAERTGGSVSTLTIQRTQQEDSAVYLCVSSPNPDRTQTQYFGPGTRLLVL.

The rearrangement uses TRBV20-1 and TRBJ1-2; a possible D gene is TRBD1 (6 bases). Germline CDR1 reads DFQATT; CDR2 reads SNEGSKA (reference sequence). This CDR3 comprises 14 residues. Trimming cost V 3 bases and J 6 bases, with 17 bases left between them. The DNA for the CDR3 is TGCAGTGCTAGTGGCAGGGGATTTTGGGATGGCTACACCTTC. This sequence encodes CSASGRGFWDGYTF.

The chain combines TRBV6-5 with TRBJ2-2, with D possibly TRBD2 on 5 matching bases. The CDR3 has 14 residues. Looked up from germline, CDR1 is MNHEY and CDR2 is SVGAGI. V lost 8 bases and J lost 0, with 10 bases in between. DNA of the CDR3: TGTGCCAGCCTACGGAGGCCGAACACCGGGGAGCTGTTTTTT. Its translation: CASLRRPNTGELFF.

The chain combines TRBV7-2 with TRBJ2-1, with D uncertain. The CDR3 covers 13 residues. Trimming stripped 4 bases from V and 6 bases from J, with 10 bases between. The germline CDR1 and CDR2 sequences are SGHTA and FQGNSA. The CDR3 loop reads CASSSISVNEQFF. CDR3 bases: TGTGCCAGCAGCTCAATTAGTGTCAATGAGCAGTTCTTC.

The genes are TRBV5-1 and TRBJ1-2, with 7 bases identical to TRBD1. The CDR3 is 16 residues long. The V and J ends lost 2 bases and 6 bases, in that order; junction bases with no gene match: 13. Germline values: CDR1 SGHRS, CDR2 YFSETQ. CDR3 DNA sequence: TGCGCCAGCAGCTTTACGGACAGGCTGAAAGAGGATGGCTACACCTTC. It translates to CASSFTDRLKEDGYTF.

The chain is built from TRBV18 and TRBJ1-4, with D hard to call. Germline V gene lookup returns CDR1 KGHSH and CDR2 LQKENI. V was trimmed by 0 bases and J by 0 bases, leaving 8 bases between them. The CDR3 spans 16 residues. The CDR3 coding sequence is TGTGCCAGCTCACCACCGTGGGCGCCAACTAATGAAAAACTGTTTTTT. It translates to CASSPPWAPTNEKLFF. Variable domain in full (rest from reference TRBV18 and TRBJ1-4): NAGVMQNPRHLVRRRGQEARLRCSPMKGHSHVYWYRQLPEEGLKFMVYLQKENIIDESGMPKERFSAEFPKEGPSILRIQQVVRGDSAAYFCASSPPWAPTNEKLFFGSGTQLSVL.

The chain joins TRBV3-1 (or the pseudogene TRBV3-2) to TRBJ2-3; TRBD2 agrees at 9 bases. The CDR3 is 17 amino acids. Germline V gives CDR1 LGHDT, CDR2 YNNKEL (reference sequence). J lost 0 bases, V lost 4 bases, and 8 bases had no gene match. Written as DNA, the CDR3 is TGTGCCAGCAGCCGCCTACCGGGACTAGCTAGCACAGATACGCAGTATTTT. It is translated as CASSRLPGLASTDTQYF.

CDR3 sequence: CASSKGPGQGDYEAFF. The CDR3, as DNA: TGTGCCAGTAGTAAGGGCCCGGGACAGGGAGATTATGAAGCTTTCTTT. This sequence joins TRBV19 and TRBJ1-1, with TRBD1 matching 9 bases. The CDR3 has 16 amino acids. V lost 4 bases to trimming and J lost 7 bases; unmatched junction nucleotides: 13. Looked up from germline, CDR1 is LNHDA and CDR2 is SQIVND (reference sequence).

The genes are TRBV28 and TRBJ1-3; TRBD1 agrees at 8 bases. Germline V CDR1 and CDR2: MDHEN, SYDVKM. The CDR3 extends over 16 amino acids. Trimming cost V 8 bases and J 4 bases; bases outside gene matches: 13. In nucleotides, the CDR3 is TGTGCCAGCCTAACGTCCGACAGGGGATCAGGAAACACCATATATTTT. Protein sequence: CASLTSDRGSGNTIYF.

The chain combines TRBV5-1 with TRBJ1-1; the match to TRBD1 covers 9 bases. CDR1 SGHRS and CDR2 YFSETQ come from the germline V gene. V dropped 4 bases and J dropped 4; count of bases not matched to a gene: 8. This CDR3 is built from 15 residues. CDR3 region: CASSPEQGAGTEAFF. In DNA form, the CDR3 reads TGCGCCAGCAGCCCTGAACAGGGGGCCGGCACTGAAGCTTTCTTT.